The clone carrying this T cell receptor (beta chain) was counted only a few times. Antigen specificity is unknown. The CDR3 extends 3 residues past the end of the read, so its final part is completed from the germline J gene. The same CDR3 also results from other DNA sequences found in this sample. Produced via immunoSEQ multiplex PCR; TCRdb's table is partial and in-frame only. This sample comprises just over 20,000 clones, none seen once only. Trimming at V came to 5 bases and at J to 3 bases, leaving 3 bases not matched to a gene. Per the germline V gene, CDR1 is DFQATT and CDR2 is SNEGSKA (reference sequence). CDR3 length equals 13 residues. This sample stems from a study of T cell clonality in common variable immunodeficiency. Aged about 8 to 65 years, CVID subjects averaged approximately 38 years old. Study outcomes and limitations: Patient heterogeneity in the CVID cohort limited correlations between repertoire features and clinical complications. Fewer deletions and N-nucleotide insertions were reportedly seen in common variable immunodeficiency TCR beta sequences.

The chain is built from TRBV20-1 and TRBJ2-5, with 10 positions matching TRBD2. Sequenced material: peripheral blood mononuclear cells. This TCR derives from a human donor with common variable immunodeficiency. Partial CDR3 DNA: TGCAGTGCTGTAGCGGGGGGAAAAGAGACC. Translating it yields CSAVAGGKET. The CDR3, in full, reads CSAVAGGKETQYF.